The 8 T cell receptor beta chains listed next were all sequenced from one sample in a study of T cells in Graves' hyperthyroidism and ophthalmopathy (dated by TCRdb to between 2018 and 2020). The method was multiplex PCR. Sequencing relied on an Illumina HiSeq 2000. The TCR beta CDR3 regions were amplified from the RNA transcripts. The first round of RT-PCR for the TCR CDR3 was performed with the HTBI primer set and the Qiagen OneStep RT-PCR kit. Using fastp trimming at Q25 and MiXCR clonotype assembly, TCRdb reanalyzed the public sequencing data and kept in-frame beta chains. Each record represents a unique CDR3 protein, reported with the most common genes and DNA among its rows. The sample profile shows more than 550,000 distinct CDR3 sequences; approximately 15% of them were found once. The ten largest clonotypes hold roughly a sixth of the sample. What was sequenced was blood. The origin of the receptors is a man aged 50 or older with Graves' hyperthyroidism.

This clonotype was detected ten times or more. This chain joins TRBV2 and TRBJ2-1; D uncertain. V was cut by 3 bases and J by 2 bases, with 5 bases left in between. The CDR3 totals 13 residues. CDR1 and CDR2 (germline): SNHLY, FYNNEI. The CDR3 loop reads CASSDPAYNEQFF. The CDR3, as DNA: TGTGCCAGCAGTGACCCAGCCTACAATGAGCAGTTCTTC.

This clonotype occurred many times. The J gene is TRBJ2-1, the V gene TRBV27; 11 bases are a match to TRBD2. With 5 bases clipped from V and 1 base from J, the junction kept 4 bases outside the gene matches. Looked up from germline, CDR1 is MNHEY and CDR2 is SMNVEV (reference sequence). The CDR3 covers 16 residues. In DNA form, the CDR3 reads TGTGCCAGCAGTGCTAGCGGGGGGCCTTCCTACAATGAGCAGTTCTTC. Protein product: CASSASGGPSYNEQFF.

This rearrangement joins TRBV2 to TRBJ2-3; D perhaps matches TRBD2 (5 bases). Between the trimmed V and J ends, which lost 6 bases and 0 bases, there was a span of 16 bases. This CDR3 has 16 residues. Germline V gives CDR1 SNHLY, CDR2 FYNNEI. In nucleotides, the CDR3 is TGTGCCAGCAGAACAGACTACGCCGCTAGCACAGATACGCAGTATTTT. It is translated as CASRTDYAASTDTQYF.

There are many counts of this clonotype. This chain links TRBV20-1 with TRBJ2-5; tentatively, D is TRBD2 (5 bases). Looked up from germline, CDR1 is DFQATT and CDR2 is SNEGSKA (reference sequence). Trimming took off 3 bases at V and 12 bases at J, with 17 bases between the two ends. The CDR3 is 12 residues long. CDR3 bases: TGCAGTGCTAGGGGCCCGAGCCTAGCTGAGTACTTC. This encodes CSARGPSLAEYF.

The gene calls are TRBV20-1 and TRBJ2-1; 7 bases match TRBD2. The CDR3 extends over 15 amino acids. With V trimmed by 4 bases and J by 4 bases, 10 bases remained unmatched. The germline V gene has CDR1 DFQATT and CDR2 SNEGSKA (reference sequence). The CDR3 reads CSAKIRDYPYNEQFF. The CDR3 bases are TGCAGTGCTAAAATCCGGGACTACCCATACAATGAGCAGTTCTTC.

This clonotype was counted ten times or more. This chain joins TRBV6-1 and TRBJ2-1, with 9 bases that match TRBD2. Germline CDR1 MNHNS, CDR2 SASEGT. Trimming cost V 7 bases and J 2 bases; bases outside gene matches: 18. This CDR3 is 19 amino acids long. The DNA of the CDR3 is TGTGCCAGCACCAAGGGAGGACTAGCGCTCTTGAGGGCCTACAATGAGCAGTTCTTC. Translated: CASTKGGLALLRAYNEQFF.

Points on this clonotype: One end of the junction does not line up with germline, which may come from a read error. This chain uses TRBV27 with TRBJ2-5; 11 bases match TRBD2. The CDR3 consists of 15 residues. Germline lookup yields CDR1 MNHEY and CDR2 SMNVEV (reference sequence). The CDR3 here is CASSLSPTLLAGVDF. As DNA, the CDR3 is TGTGCCAGCAGTTTATCCCCAACTCTACTAGCGGGAGTGGACTTC.

This clonotype showed up just a few times. The rearrangement links TRBV5-5 to TRBJ1-1; no definite D call. The CDR3 runs to 13 residues. Trimming removed 1 base at V and 5 bases at J, with 9 bases between. Germline V gene sequence: CDR1 SGHKS, CDR2 YYEKEE (reference sequence). The CDR3 region is CASSLIPGTEAFF. The CDR3 bases are TGTGCCAGCAGCTTGATCCCCGGGACTGAAGCTTTCTTT.